This TCR beta chain was recorded in a study of blood T cells in healthy people across ages. General study points: More naive CD4+ cells and higher diversity marked long-lived donors relative to aged donors. A roughly linear age-dependent decrease characterized TCR beta diversity per million T cells.

PCR was performed a second time for about 6 to 12 cycles using a sample-barcoded 5' primer and a J-beta primer mix. TCRdb fed the 5' RACE reads into MiXCR, producing one record per CDR3 protein. The sample lists approximately 1.5 million distinct CDR3 sequences, approximately 43% seen once, with about 4% in the top ten. About this clonotype: What it binds is not known.

This CDR3 has 14 amino acids. The V end was cut by 2 bases, the J end by 0 bases, with 8 bases between. Germline V lookup: CDR1 DFQATT, CDR2 SNEGSKA (reference sequence). Every participating donor contributed approximately 10 milliliters of peripheral blood through a draw. Isolated per sample were at least 6.5 million PBMCs. The clonotype comes from a woman between 18 and 30 years old in good health. Sequenced input: blood. The gene calls are TRBV20-1 and TRBJ2-1; possible D gene TRBD2, 6 bases. In nucleotides, the CDR3 is TGCAGTGCTAGACGGGGACTCTCCTACAATGAGCAGTTCTTC. Protein product: CSARRGLSYNEQFF.